These 18 T cell receptor beta chains were sequenced from one sample in a study of cytomegalovirus exposure and HLA in healthy donors. In the PCR, 60 Vbeta and 13 Jbeta primers were used. Clones were read by immunoSEQ multiplex PCR, and TCRdb kept only the in-frame ones, dropping some. The sample yields about 170,000 clones, approximately 81% seen once. The sample consisted of PBMCs. These receptors were taken from a man in his late teens or twenties in good health and CMV-seropositive.

The rearrangement joins TRBV7-3 to TRBJ2-2; D is undetermined. From germline, CDR1 is SGHTA and CDR2 FQGTGA. This CDR3 region has 13 residues. V dropped 5 bases and J dropped 8 bases, with 12 bases sitting between them. The CDR3 reads CASSAHPMGELFF. The CDR3 DNA follows: TGTGCCAGCAGCGCGCACCCAATGGGGGAGCTGTTTTTT.

This clone was seen a single time. The rearrangement links TRBV18 to TRBJ2-7, with TRBD1 matching over 10 bases. This CDR3 is 15 amino acids long. Unmatched junction bases numbered 7, after V lost 1 base and J lost 7 bases. Germline loops: CDR1 KGHSH, CDR2 LQKENI. CDR3 DNA sequence: TGTGCCAGCTCACCACTCGGGACAGGGGTGCGAGAGCAGTACTTC. This gives the protein CASSPLGTGVREQYF. The whole variable domain, remainder taken from reference TRBV18 and TRBJ2-7, is NAGVMQNPRHLVRRRGQEARLRCSPMKGHSHVYWYRQLPEEGLKFMVYLQKENIIDESGMPKERFSAEFPKEGPSILRIQQVVRGDSAAYFCASSPLGTGVREQYFGPGTRLTVT.

The chain recombines TRBV11-2 with TRBJ2-1, with D hard to call. CDR1 and CDR2 from the germline V gene are SGHAT and FQNNGV. V was pared by 5 bases and J by 8 bases, with 10 bases between. CDR3 length equals 12 residues. The CDR3 DNA sequence: TGTGCCAGCAGCCTTAGTCTCGATGAGCAGTTCTTC. Translating it yields CASSLSLDEQFF.

The chain links TRBV25-1 to TRBJ2-5; tentatively, D is TRBD1 (5 bases). The CDR3 loop spans 14 amino acids. Germline V gives CDR1 MGHDK, CDR2 SYGVNS. V was pared by 3 bases and J by 4 bases, with 12 bases between. The CDR3 nucleotides are TGTGCCAGCAGTGATAGTCGCAGGGCAGAGACCCAGTACTTC. Protein product: CASSDSRRAETQYF.

The V and J genes are TRBV7-9 and TRBJ2-1; D is perhaps TRBD1 (6 bases). The ends were cut back, 1 base at V and 8 bases at J, with 15 bases in the middle. From germline, CDR1 is SEHNR and CDR2 FQNEAQ (reference sequence). This CDR3 comprises 15 residues. CDR3 nucleotide sequence: TGTGCCAGCAGCTTAGATCCAGGGGAAAGGGATGAGCAGTTCTTC. Protein: CASSLDPGERDEQFF.

This clone appeared a single time. The rearrangement uses TRBV7-6 and TRBJ1-6; D unresolved. Trimming took 3 bases from V and 8 from J, leaving 8 bases between them. Germline V gives CDR1 SGHVS, CDR2 FNYEAQ. This CDR3 comprises 13 residues. The CDR3 coding sequence is TGTGCCAGCAGCTTCGGGCGGGATTCACCCCTCCACTTT. This sequence encodes CASSFGRDSPLHF.

This rearrangement joins TRBV2 to TRBJ1-1; TRBD1 aligns across 9 bases. CDR1 is SNHLY, CDR2 FYNNEI, per germline. After removal of 6 bases from V and 1 base from J, the junction contained 6 bases not matched to a gene. This CDR3 has 15 amino acids. Here the CDR3 reads CASRARQGGNTEAFF. CDR3 sequence (DNA): TGTGCCAGCAGAGCCCGACAGGGGGGGAACACTGAAGCTTTCTTT.

The chain is built from TRBV6-5 and TRBJ2-5, with no clear D. CDR1 is MNHEY, CDR2 SVGAGI, per germline. CDR3 length: 13 amino acids. The ends were cut back, 0 bases at V and 5 bases at J, with 7 bases in the middle. The CDR3 DNA reads as TGTGCCAGCAGTTACTCGATGCGGGAGACCCAGTACTTC. Translation gives CASSYSMRETQYF.

The rearrangement joins TRBV6-5 to TRBJ2-7, with D uncertain. This CDR3 region has 12 residues. V was clipped by 5 bases and J by 3 bases, with 8 bases between them. Per the germline V gene, CDR1 is MNHEY and CDR2 is SVGAGI. CDR3 protein: CASSRYSYEQYF. The CDR3 DNA reads TGTGCCAGCAGTCGCTACAGCTACGAGCAGTACTTC.

This clone occurred once. The V and J genes are TRBV5-1 and TRBJ2-7; D possibly corresponds to TRBD1 (5 bases). Germline loops: CDR1 SGHRS, CDR2 YFSETQ. There are 14 residues in the CDR3. Trimming cost V 3 bases and J 1 base, with 11 bases left between them. The CDR3 loop reads CASSSDSYSYEQYF. CDR3 bases: TGCGCCAGCAGCTCTGACAGTTATTCCTACGAGCAGTACTTC.

The chain joins TRBV6-1 to TRBJ2-2, with D perhaps matching TRBD2 (6 bases). Germline loops: CDR1 MNHNS, CDR2 SASEGT. This CDR3 has 13 residues. V was cut by 6 bases and J by 5 bases, with 10 bases left in between. The DNA of the CDR3 is TGTGCCAGCAGGACGGGGGAGACCGGGGAGCTGTTTTTT. Translated, it gives CASRTGETGELFF.

The V and J genes are TRBV6-5 and TRBJ1-2; D ambiguous. V lost 5 bases to trimming and J lost 2 bases, with 9 bases between them. The CDR3 is 13 residues long. The germline gives CDR1 MNHEY, CDR2 SVGAGI. CDR3 loop: CASSPGGNYGYTF. Here the CDR3 DNA reads TGTGCCAGCAGTCCGGGTGGCAACTATGGCTACACCTTC.

The chain carries TRBV5-6 and TRBJ1-2; D possibly corresponds to TRBD1 (5 bases). Germline-derived CDR1 and CDR2 are SGHDT and YYEEEE. This CDR3 has 15 residues. Deletions cut 2 bases from V and 3 bases from J, with 14 bases between. The CDR3 is CASSFGVGGDYGYTF. For the CDR3, the DNA is TGTGCCAGCAGCTTCGGGGTGGGGGGAGACTATGGCTACACCTTC.

The chain joins TRBV7-9 to TRBJ1-3, with D possibly being TRBD1 (5 bases). Looked up from germline, CDR1 is SEHNR and CDR2 is FQNEAQ (reference sequence). Trimming took off 0 bases at V and 0 bases at J, with 12 bases between the two ends. This CDR3 spans 17 amino acids. The chain's CDR3 is CASSLATSGNSGNTIYF. The CDR3 DNA reads as TGTGCCAGCAGCTTAGCCACCTCAGGGAACTCTGGAAACACCATATATTTT.

This chain uses TRBV19 with TRBJ1-6; tentatively, D is TRBD1 (6 bases). Germline CDR1 reads LNHDA; CDR2 reads SQIVND (reference sequence). The germline V and J ends were trimmed by 2 bases and 9 bases, with 20 bases remaining between them. CDR3 size: 17 residues. The CDR3 reads CASSIRPGRGQGSPLHF. The DNA for the CDR3 is TGTGCCAGTAGTATACGCCCCGGCAGGGGCCAGGGTTCACCCCTCCACTTT.

V and J are TRBV11-3 and TRBJ2-1; 12 bases match TRBD2. Germline CDR1 is SGHNT and CDR2 is YENEEA. The CDR3 runs to 15 residues. Trimming cost V 7 bases and J 2 bases; bases outside gene matches: 3. The CDR3 DNA is TGTGCCAGCACCCTAGCGGGGGGGGCCTACAATGAGCAGTTCTTC. Translated, it gives CASTLAGGAYNEQFF.

This clone occurred a few times. Other DNA sequences in this sample translate to the same CDR3. The chain links TRBV9 to TRBJ2-5; 9 nucleotides line up with TRBD1. V shed 0 bases and J 5 bases; nucleotides not matched to a gene: 5. Germline CDR1 reads SGDLS; CDR2 reads YYNGEE. The CDR3 covers 15 residues. The CDR3 sequence is CASSVVGQGSETQYF. DNA of the CDR3: TGTGCCAGCAGCGTAGTGGGACAGGGAAGCGAGACCCAGTACTTC.

J is TRBJ1-2 and V is TRBV10-3; TRBD1 matches 7 bases. The ends lost 5 bases at V and 8 bases at J; junction bases unmatched: 11. The CDR3 runs to 14 residues. Germline V gene data show CDR1 as ENHRY and CDR2 as SYGVKD. The DNA of the CDR3 is TGTGCCATCAGTTGGGACAGTGCGTCGGGAGGCTACACCTTC. As protein: CAISWDSASGGYTF.